Sequencing of this TCR beta chain was carried out in a study of brain T cells in children with intractable seizures. Sequencing was limited to surgery cases with top T cell transcript signatures in brain tissue. The CDR3 is 15 residues long. Unmatched junction bases numbered 5, after V lost 5 bases and J lost 0 bases. Looked up from germline, CDR1 is SEHNR and CDR2 is FQNEAQ (reference sequence). The method was immunoSEQ multiplex PCR; TCRdb's version includes in-frame clones alone and lacks a portion of them. This table has roughly 80,000 clones, about 90% appearing once. This clone was recorded only once. The antigen remains unidentified. Findings and caveats of the study: Only CDR3 sequence similarity suggested viral specificity, without known HCMV serostatus.

The material sequenced was peripheral blood, taken at surgery. This TCR derives from a girl aged 2-10 years with Rasmussen encephalitis and intractable seizures. The chain carries TRBV7-9 and TRBJ1-1, with 8 bases matching TRBD1. CDR3 sequence (DNA): TGTGCCAGCAGCGCCCGACAGGGGTTGAACACTGAAGCTTTCTTT. This sequence encodes CASSARQGLNTEAFF.